This T cell receptor beta chain was sequenced during a study of technical replicates of blood from a handful of donors. In this sample, this clone turned up once. The data were produced by immunoSEQ multiplex PCR, yet TCRdb's version contains in-frame clones alone and is incomplete. This sample carries roughly 16,000 clones, 87% of them seen once, and the ten largest clones take around 12%. Germline V gene data show CDR1 as SEHNR and CDR2 as FQNEAQ (reference sequence). The V segment lost 3 bases and the J segment 2 bases; nucleotides outside the gene matches: 3. The CDR3 covers 15 residues. The J gene is TRBJ1-2, the V gene TRBV7-9; 10 bases agree with TRBD1. The receptor was isolated from a human donor in good health. The sequenced sample was PBMCs. As DNA, the CDR3 is TGTGCCAGCAGCTTGGGACAGGGGCGGAACTATGGCTACACCTTC. It encodes CASSLGQGRNYGYTF. The full variable domain, with the rest looked up from reference TRBV7-9 and TRBJ1-2, is DTGVSQNPRHKITKRGQNVTFRCDPISEHNRLYWYRQTLGQGPEFLTYFQNEAQLEKSRLLSDRFSAERPKGSFSTLEIQRTEQGDSAMYLCASSLGQGRNYGYTFGSGTRLTVV.